This T cell receptor (beta chain) is drawn from a study of cytomegalovirus exposure and HLA in healthy donors. Only a few counts were recorded for this clone. The antigen is undetermined. Germline V gene lookup returns CDR1 ENHRY and CDR2 SYGVKD. V shed 6 bases and J 8 bases; nucleotides not matched to a gene: 6. The CDR3 totals 12 residues. Points from the study as a whole: Analyzed later, most CMV-associated TCR beta chains appeared HLA-restricted. There was a cluster of highly shared sequence variants that was likely a sequencing artifact. High specificity and sensitivity for cytomegalovirus status were reported for the classifier. Being indistinguishable, some V segments were excluded, TRBV6-2 and TRBV6-3 among them.

The PCR contained 60 Vbeta and 13 Jbeta primers. Measured with immunoSEQ multiplex PCR; TCRdb has only the in-frame clones, and not every one. The repertoire holds about 60,000 clones, with about 82% as singletons. This TCR came from a man aged 25-45 years in good health and CMV-seronegative. The chain combines TRBV10-3 with TRBJ1-1; TRBD1 matches 7 bases. The sample taken for sequencing was PBMCs. The CDR3 DNA reads as TGTGCCATCAGCCACTCGGACAGGGAAGCTTTCTTT. The encoded protein is CAISHSDREAFF.